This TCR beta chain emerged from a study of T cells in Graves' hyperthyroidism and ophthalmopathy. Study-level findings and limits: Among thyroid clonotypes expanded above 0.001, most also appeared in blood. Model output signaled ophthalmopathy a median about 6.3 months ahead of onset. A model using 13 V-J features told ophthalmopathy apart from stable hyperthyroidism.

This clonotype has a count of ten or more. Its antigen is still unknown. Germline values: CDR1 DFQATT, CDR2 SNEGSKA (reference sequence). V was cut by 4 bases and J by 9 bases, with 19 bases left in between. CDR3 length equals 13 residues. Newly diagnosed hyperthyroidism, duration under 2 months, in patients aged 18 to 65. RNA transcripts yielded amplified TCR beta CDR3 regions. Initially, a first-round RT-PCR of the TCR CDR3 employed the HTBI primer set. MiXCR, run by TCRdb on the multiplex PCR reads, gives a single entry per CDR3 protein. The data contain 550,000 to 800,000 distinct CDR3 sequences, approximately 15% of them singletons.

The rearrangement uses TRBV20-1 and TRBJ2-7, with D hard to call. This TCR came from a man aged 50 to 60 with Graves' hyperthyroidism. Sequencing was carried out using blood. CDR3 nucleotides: TGCAGTGCTACCCTTGGGCTTACCGCCGCGCAGTACTTC. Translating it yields CSATLGLTAAQYF.